This T cell receptor (beta chain) was observed in a study of blood T cell repertoires in COVID-19. Assay: immunoSEQ multiplex PCR; the TCRdb copy retains only in-frame clones and omits some. The sample holds about 190,000 clones, around 73% seen once. The CDR3 length is 15 residues. V was clipped by 4 bases and J by 2 bases, with 15 bases between them. Per the germline V gene, CDR1 is SGDLS and CDR2 is YYNGEE. The recovered donors of Cohort 3 showed two negative PCRs, clearance, or symptom resolution. The chain couples TRBV9 to TRBJ1-1; TRBD1 might be the D (6 bases). The clonotype comes from a woman aged 45-59 years who had recovered from COVID-19. The sequenced sample consisted of PBMCs or T cells enriched from blood (not recorded which). The CDR3 nucleotides are TGTGCCAGCAGCACAAAAGGACAGCTAAACACTGAAGCTTTCTTT. It codes for CASSTKGQLNTEAFF. Full variable domain (rest looked up from reference TRBV9 and TRBJ1-1): DSGVTQTPKHLITATGQRVTLRCSPRSGDLSVYWYQQSLDQGLQFLIQYYNGEERAKGNILERFSAQQFPDLHSELNLSSLELGDSALYFCASSTKGQLNTEAFFGQGTRLTVV.